This TCR beta chain was sequenced during a study of cytotoxic CD8 clonotypes in ibrutinib-treated CLL. Study-level information: Response sampling took place at median about 12 months of treatment, range 6 to 36.

The targeted sequencing depth was 1 in 200,000 to 1 in 1 million T cells. The data were produced by immunoSEQ multiplex PCR, yet TCRdb's version contains in-frame clones alone and is incomplete. This repertoire shows roughly 250,000 clones, less than 75% found once; its top ten account for just over 15%. Germline-derived CDR1 and CDR2 are KGHSH and LQKENI. Trimming cost V 5 bases and J 4 bases, with 10 bases left between them. CDR3 length: 13 amino acids. The chain employs TRBV18 and TRBJ2-3, with a tentative D call TRBD1 (5 bases). This TCR was sampled from a human donor with chronic lymphocytic leukemia. The starting material was PBMCs, obtained after 24 months of ibrutinib treatment. As DNA, the CDR3 is TGTGCCAGCTCATCCCGACAGCCAGATACGCAGTATTTT. This codes for CASSSRQPDTQYF.